This T cell receptor (beta chain) stems from a study of T-cell reconstitution after alpha-beta-depleted transplantation in children. This clonotype was observed a handful of times. The germline V gene has CDR1 LNHDA and CDR2 SQIVND (reference sequence). This CDR3 spans 16 amino acids. The junction had 8 bases not matched to a gene; V was cut back by 3 bases and J by 2 bases. TCRbeta library preparation incorporated unique molecular identifiers. TCRdb reanalysed the PCR reads using MiXCR and keeps one entry per CDR3 protein. The table records about 610,000 distinct CDR3 sequences, about 10% of them present only once.

Specimen: PBMCs from the stem cell graft donor, collected from the stem cell graft. The chain links TRBV19 to TRBJ2-7; 9 bases match TRBD1. This clonotype was obtained from a human donor who donated a stem cell graft to a child with acute myeloid leukemia. The DNA for the CDR3 is TGTGCCAGTAGTATTTATTCGGGACAGGGTACCTACGAGCAGTACTTC. Translated: CASSIYSGQGTYEQYF.